The table lists the clone carrying this T cell receptor (beta chain) with many counts. Its antigen is not identified. V was cut by 2 bases and J by 4 bases, with 6 bases left in between. Germline V gene data show CDR1 as MDHEN and CDR2 as SYDVKM. The CDR3 covers 12 residues. In building TCR beta libraries, iRepertoire HTBI primers were used together with Arm-PCR of CDR3 regions. TCRdb used MiXCR to reprocess the multiplex PCR reads, holding one entry per CDR3 protein. This sample has roughly 450,000 distinct CDR3 sequences, with around 22% found just once. Regarding time point: persistent/refractory GD, antithyroid drugs over 5 years with positive TRAb. From PBMCs, RNA was extracted and then used to make the TCR library. The sample comes from a study of regulatory T cells in long-lasting Graves disease. Study information: Persistent cases took antithyroid drugs over 5 years and stayed TSH receptor antibody positive.

Study-wide findings and caveats: Persistent disease preferred TRBV28, TRBJ1-2 and TRBJ2-5.

The rearrangement uses TRBV28 and TRBJ2-7, with D unresolved. This receptor was obtained from a female donor with Graves disease. The specimen was peripheral blood mononuclear cells (PBMCs), collected when the disease was refractory, from a patient treated with antithyroid drugs. The CDR3 spells CASSLIRYEQYF. The DNA of the CDR3 is TGTGCCAGCAGTTTAATACGGTACGAGCAGTACTTC.